This T cell receptor (beta chain) was sequenced for a study of blood T cell repertoires in COVID-19. Study-wide context: The origin of the acute and convalescent COVID-19 samples was the United States, Italy and Spain. Sources were T cells, B-cell-depleted T cells, or PBMCs; the material itself was cDNA or gDNA.

Ten or more counts support this clone. In the authors' methods: It was from reference gene primer amplification that nucleated cell counts were estimated. Produced via immunoSEQ multiplex PCR; TCRdb's table is partial and in-frame only. Clone size and the V and J calls come from that table; the DNA yielded D and trimming. The table records about 48,000 clones, 80% to 90% of them present only once. The CDR3 is made up of 15 amino acids. Germline CDR1 reads MNHNY; CDR2 reads SVGAGI (reference sequence). V lost 2 bases, J lost 7 bases, and 7 bases stayed unmatched. The Seattle site enrolled patients during active infection and followed them longitudinally.

The chain joins TRBV6-6 to TRBJ1-2, with 10 bases that match TRBD1. Sequenced input: peripheral blood. The source is a woman older than 75 with COVID-19, enrolled during active disease. The CDR3 DNA sequence: TGTGCCAGCAGTTACAGGACAGGGGGATTGAGTGGCTACACCTTC. Its translation is CASSYRTGGLSGYTF.